This is a list of T cell receptor beta chains from one sample in a study of T cell changes during pregnancy in multiple sclerosis. Libraries were prepared by immunoSEQ multiplex PCR; TCRdb keeps only in-frame clonotypes and omits some of them. Of tens of thousands of clones listed, around 94% were seen once; the top ten hold approximately 0.8%. The specimen comprised peripheral blood, sampled in the third trimester of pregnancy. Source of these receptors: a female donor with multiple sclerosis, enrolled in a pregnancy study. The CDR3 runs from the conserved cysteine through the conserved F or W. The D gene is left open where the match is weak. Where a row states a size, it is once, few, many or the class of an expanded clone; other rows omit it.

abundance,j_gene,d_gene,v_gene,CDR3aa,CDR3nt
-,TRBJ2-7,TRBD1,TRBV18,CASSPYRGHSYEQYF,TGTGCCAGCTCACCATACAGGGGGCACTCCTACGAGCAGTACTTC
-,TRBJ1-2,TRBD1,TRBV9,CASSTDRDAYGYTF,TGTGCCAGCAGCACGGACAGGGATGCGTATGGCTACACCTTC
-,TRBJ2-7,-,TRBV2,CASTAGVYEQYF,TGTGCCAGCACGGCAGGCGTCTACGAGCAGTACTTC
-,TRBJ2-2,TRBD1,TRBV11-2,CASSSWTGWRTFTGELFF,TGTGCCAGCAGCTCTTGGACAGGGTGGAGGACTTTCACCGGGGAGCTGTTTTTT
-,TRBJ2-7,-,TRBV10-2,CASSEASSYEQYF,TGCGCCAGCAGTGAAGCATCTTCCTACGAGCAGTACTTC
-,TRBJ2-2,-,TRBV30,CAWSGHRGGELFF,TGTGCCTGGAGTGGTCACCGGGGCGGGGAGCTGTTTTTT
-,TRBJ2-3,TRBD1,TRBV6-1,CASSEDRGTQYF,TGTGCCAGCAGTGAAGACAGGGGGACGCAGTATTTT
-,TRBJ2-2,-,TRBV6-6,CASRGGGELFF,TGTGCCAGCAGAGGAGGGGGGGAGCTGTTTTTT
-,TRBJ2-1,TRBD2,TRBV7-9,CASSLRLAGTYNEQFF,TGTGCCAGCAGCTTGCGACTAGCGGGAACCTACAATGAGCAGTTCTTC
-,TRBJ2-7,-,TRBV27,CASSLTRGGYEQYF,TGTGCCAGCAGCCTCACCAGGGGTGGCTACGAGCAGTACTTC
once,TRBJ2-3,-,TRBV23-1,CARPTDSSSTDTQYF,TGCGCCAGACCTACCGACAGTTCTAGCACAGATACGCAGTATTTT
-,TRBJ1-2,-,TRBV6-1,CASSQTQGDYGYTF,TGTGCCAGCAGTCAAACTCAGGGTGACTATGGCTACACCTTC
-,TRBJ2-2,-,TRBV14,CASSRDIVGELFF,TGTGCCAGCAGTCGGGACATAGTCGGGGAGCTGTTTTTT
-,TRBJ2-1,-,TRBV2,CASRGKDWATLNNEQFF,TGTGCCAGCAGGGGTAAGGACTGGGCCACCCTCAACAATGAGCAGTTCTTC
-,TRBJ2-5,TRBD2,TRBV11-1,CASSLKSSGRVRETQYF,TGTGCCAGCAGCTTAAAGTCTAGCGGGAGGGTCCGTGAGACCCAGTACTTC
-,TRBJ1-1,-,TRBV4-1,CASSQGEEQSWAEAFF,TGCGCCAGCAGCCAAGGCGAGGAGCAATCGTGGGCTGAAGCTTTCTTT